This T cell receptor beta chain appears in the sequencing data of a study of Ad26.COV2.S vaccination and SARS-CoV-2 variants. Profiling relied on immunoSEQ multiplex PCR, and the TCRdb table lists in-frame clones only, not all of them. The sample lists around 450,000 clones; roughly nine tenths were seen once. Treatment indicated: about 20 received Ad26.COV2.S at low or high dose, single or two shots; about five received placebo; per-sample allocation not given. Sampling was done on day 63 after the first vaccine or placebo injection. Trimming cost V 4 bases and J 8 bases; bases outside gene matches: 8. Germline V CDR1 and CDR2: MNHEY, SMNVEV (reference sequence). The CDR3 sequence is 14 residues long.

The sample here was peripheral blood, taken in a trial of Ad26.COV2.S vaccine versus placebo. The chain combines TRBV27 with TRBJ1-5; 7 bases are shared with TRBD1. The source of this sequence is a person aged 18-60 years who received the Ad26.COV2.S COVID-19 vaccine or a placebo. CDR3 residues: CASSWVTGREPQHF. The CDR3, as DNA: TGTGCCAGCAGTTGGGTGACAGGGAGGGAGCCCCAGCATTTT.